This passage covers 25 T cell receptor beta chains from one sample sequenced in a study of beta chain features in type 1 diabetes. Expressed TCRB transcripts were sequenced because the isolated RNA had all been reverse transcribed beforehand. Sequenced by immunoSEQ multiplex PCR; TCRdb stores in-frame clones only, minus some. The sample carries about 450,000 clones, 9.5% to 12% recorded once. The sequenced sample consisted of naive CD4+ T cells from blood. Receptors were obtained from a young woman in good health.

The genes are TRBV5-1 and TRBJ2-7; D remains ambiguous. CDR1 and CDR2 from the germline V gene are SGHRS and YFSETQ. The length of the CDR3 is 13 residues. V dropped 1 base and J dropped 3 bases, with 8 bases sitting between them. CDR3 DNA: TGCGCCAGCAGCTTGTTATTGGGCTACGAGCAGTACTTC. Amino acid sequence: CASSLLLGYEQYF.

The V call is TRBV4-1, the J call TRBJ2-3; no definite D call. CDR1 and CDR2 (germline): MGHRA, YSYEKL. The CDR3 sequence is 14 residues long. V was pared by 4 bases and J by 2 bases, with 10 bases between. The CDR3 nucleotides read TGCGCCAGCAGCCCAAGAGGTATCACAGATACGCAGTATTTT. As protein: CASSPRGITDTQYF.

The table lists this clone with a few counts. The rearrangement joins TRBV5-1 to TRBJ2-1; no clear D gene. Germline CDR1 and CDR2: SGHRS and YFSETQ. The ends were cut back, 0 bases at V and 6 bases at J, with 16 bases in the middle. This CDR3 spans 16 amino acids. CDR3 protein: CASSLGRLGPGNEQFF. CDR3 nucleotides: TGCGCCAGCAGCTTGGGTAGGCTAGGCCCGGGCAATGAGCAGTTCTTC.

The chain uses TRBV4-1 and TRBJ2-7, with 10 bases that match TRBD2. Germline CDR1 and CDR2: MGHRA and YSYEKL. The CDR3 contains 16 residues. Trimming removed 4 bases from V and 1 base from J; junction bases left unmatched: 7. The CDR3 protein is CASSLVAGGTSYEQYV. The CDR3 DNA reads as TGCGCCAGCAGCCTAGTAGCGGGGGGAACTTCCTACGAGCAGTACGTC.

The chain joins TRBV19 to TRBJ2-7, with 9 bases aligning to TRBD2. The J segment lost 4 bases and the V segment lost 3 bases, leaving 10 bases of the junction unmatched. CDR1 is LNHDA, CDR2 SQIVND, per germline (reference sequence). The CDR3 is made up of 16 amino acids. As DNA, the CDR3 is TGTGCCAGTAGTATTGGTTCCGGGACTAGCCGGTACGAGCAGTACTTC. Translated, it gives CASSIGSGTSRYEQYF.

This clone was detected a few times. CDR3 residues: CASSFRFHSGGETQYF. The CDR3 coding sequence is TGTGCCAGCAGTTTTCGTTTCCACAGTGGGGGAGAGACCCAGTACTTC. The J gene is TRBJ2-5, the V gene TRBV27; D assignment may be TRBD1 or TRBD2 (5 bases each). The germline V gene has CDR1 MNHEY and CDR2 SMNVEV (reference sequence). The CDR3 has 16 amino acids. V lost 3 bases and J lost 4, with 18 bases in between.

The rearrangement uses TRBV28 and TRBJ2-7, with 9 bases that match TRBD1. V trimming: 6 bases; J trimming: 2 bases; junction bases outside the gene matches: 8. The CDR3 length is 15 residues. The V gene's germline CDR1 is MDHEN and CDR2 SYDVKM. CDR3 bases: TGTGCCAGCAGCCCGGGGGGACAGGGAGCCTACGAGCAGTACGTC. Translated: CASSPGGQGAYEQYV.

The V gene is TRBV13, the J gene TRBJ2-1; TRBD2 matches 9 bases. The CDR3 covers 13 residues. V was clipped by 5 bases and J by 6 bases; unmatched bases: 2. Germline V lookup: CDR1 PRHDT, CDR2 FYEKMQ (reference sequence). The CDR3 DNA sequence: TGTGCCAGCAGCCGACTAGCGGTCAATGAGCAGTTCTTC. Its protein is CASSRLAVNEQFF.

This clone was counted between two and nine times. This chain joins TRBV5-5 and TRBJ2-3; D remains ambiguous. V was trimmed by 0 bases and J by 6 bases, leaving 11 bases between them. Germline V lookup: CDR1 SGHKS, CDR2 YYEKEE (reference sequence). This CDR3 is 14 amino acids long. CDR3 amino acids: CASSLVGSSDTQYF. CDR3 nucleotides: TGTGCCAGCAGCTTGGTTGGAAGCAGCGATACGCAGTATTTT.

Comment on this clone: The sample has other DNA sequences that encode this CDR3 too. V gene TRBV20-1 combines with J gene TRBJ1-4; no clear D gene. This CDR3 spans 11 amino acids. Trimming cost V 0 bases and J 7 bases, with 3 bases left between them. Germline-derived CDR1 and CDR2 are DFQATT and SNEGSKA (reference sequence). The CDR3 spells CSARDREKLFF. The CDR3 DNA reads as TGCAGTGCTAGAGATCGTGAAAAACTGTTTTTT.

This clone was seen only a few times. This same CDR3 is encoded by further DNA sequences in the sample. V gene TRBV14 combines with J gene TRBJ2-5; no reliable D call. This CDR3 has 12 amino acids. The V gene's germline CDR1 is SGHDN and CDR2 FVKESK. Trimming removed 4 bases from V and 5 bases from J, with 8 bases in between. In DNA, the CDR3 is TGTGCCAGCAGCCGGAGCTGGGAGACCCAGTACTTC. Its protein product is CASSRSWETQYF.

CDR3 nucleotide sequence: TGTGCAACTCGATCGAACACCGGGGAGCTGTTTTTT. Translated: CATRSNTGELFF. The chain carries TRBV10-3 and TRBJ2-2, with D unresolved. Germline loops: CDR1 ENHRY, CDR2 SYGVKD. CDR3 length equals 12 residues.

This clone was recorded a few times. The chain carries TRBV30 and TRBJ2-1; tentative D call: TRBD1 (5 bases). V was pared by 2 bases and J by 6 bases, with 8 bases between. The CDR3 contains 12 residues. Per the germline V gene, CDR1 is GTSNPN and CDR2 is SVGIG (reference sequence). The CDR3 DNA is TGTGCCTGGAGTCGTAGGGGCAATGAGCAGTTCTTC. Translating it yields CAWSRRGNEQFF.

This clone turned up a few times. The chain couples TRBV29-1 to TRBJ2-1, with 10 bases that match TRBD1. V trimming: 8 bases; J trimming: 2 bases; junction bases outside the gene matches: 6. This CDR3 comprises 14 residues. CDR1 and CDR2 (germline): SQVTM, ANQGSEA. The CDR3 region is CSLLGQGAYNEQFF. The CDR3 coding sequence is TGCAGCCTCCTAGGACAGGGGGCCTACAATGAGCAGTTCTTC.

This rearrangement joins TRBV27 to TRBJ2-7; no definite D call. The CDR3 length is 16 residues. Looked up from germline, CDR1 is MNHEY and CDR2 is SMNVEV (reference sequence). Trimming shortened V by 0 bases and J by 2 bases, and 14 bases separated the two germline ends. CDR3 bases: TGTGCCAGCAGTTTATCTTTCATTCTTTCTACCTACGAGCAGTACTTC. This sequence encodes CASSLSFILSTYEQYF.

This sequence joins TRBV4-1 and TRBJ2-1; no reliable D call. The germline V gene has CDR1 MGHRA and CDR2 YSYEKL. This CDR3 region has 15 residues. The ends were cut back, 5 bases at V and 0 bases at J, with 11 bases in the middle. This CDR3 is CASSFPASSYNEQFF. The CDR3 DNA is TGCGCCAGCAGCTTCCCCGCTAGCTCCTACAATGAGCAGTTCTTC.

The genes are TRBV7-3 and TRBJ1-2, with D uncertain. Trimming took 1 base from V and 4 from J, leaving 4 bases between them. The CDR3 has 12 residues. CDR1 SGHTA and CDR2 FQGTGA come from the germline V gene. The CDR3 region has the DNA TGTGCCAGCAGCTTAAGCGGCTATGGCTACACCTTC. Amino acid sequence: CASSLSGYGYTF.

This clone was seen a handful of times. The gene calls are TRBV21-1 and TRBJ2-1. TRBV21-1 is deemed a pseudogene. There are 15 residues in the CDR3. CDR3 protein: CARLRDRNRNNEQFF. CDR3 bases: TGTGCCCGACTTCGGGACCGCAATCGAAACAATGAGCAGTTCTTC.

The chain links TRBV6-4 to TRBJ1-1; D is unclear. V was trimmed by 2 bases and J by 1 base, leaving 5 bases between them. In germline, CDR1 is MRHNA, CDR2 SNTAGT. The CDR3 runs 13 residues. The CDR3 region has the DNA TGTGCCAGCAGTGACGGACGGAACACTGAAGCTTTCTTT. Its translation is CASSDGRNTEAFF.

The V call is TRBV5-1, the J call TRBJ2-2; D perhaps matches TRBD2 (6 bases). The CDR3 is 14 residues long. Germline V gene data show CDR1 as SGHRS and CDR2 as YFSETQ. With 6 bases removed from V and 2 bases from J, the gap between germline ends came to 11 bases. This CDR3 is CASNEDYNTGELFF. The DNA of the CDR3 is TGCGCCAGCAACGAGGACTATAACACCGGGGAGCTGTTTTTT.

This clone was detected only a few times. The chain recombines TRBV4-1 with TRBJ2-1; the match to TRBD2 covers 8 bases. Germline trimming cut 0 bases from V and 1 base from J; bases unmatched to any gene: 2. This CDR3 is built from 16 residues. CDR1 MGHRA and CDR2 YSYEKL come from the germline V gene. This CDR3 is CASSQEGTRSYNEQFF. DNA for the CDR3: TGCGCCAGCAGCCAAGAGGGGACTAGGTCCTACAATGAGCAGTTCTTC.

The V gene is TRBV20-1, the J gene TRBJ2-7; 8 bases align to TRBD1. This CDR3 contains 11 residues. Germline values: CDR1 DFQATT, CDR2 SNEGSKA (reference sequence). The J segment lost 12 bases and the V segment lost 4 bases, leaving 8 bases of the junction unmatched. The CDR3 loop reads CSATTGDRWYV. Written as DNA, the CDR3 is TGCAGTGCTACTACCGGGGACAGGTGGTACGTC.

This clone was seen more than once but under ten times. This chain joins TRBV27 and TRBJ2-2; D gene ambiguous. Germline assignment: CDR1 MNHEY and CDR2 SMNVEV (reference sequence). Trimming pared 2 bases from V and 6 bases from J, leaving 10 bases between. The CDR3 spans 14 residues. CDR3 bases: TGTGCCAGCAGTTTAGCTGGTGTCCCCGGGGAGCTGTTTTTT. Translation: CASSLAGVPGELFF.

CDR3 nucleotides: TGTGCCAGCAGTGAAGCAGGCGGCGGCTACACCTTC. Its protein is CASSEAGGGYTF. The chain recombines TRBV2 with TRBJ1-2; D remains unclear. Germline V gene data show CDR1 as SNHLY and CDR2 as FYNNEI. This CDR3 has 12 residues. V lost 0 bases and J 8 bases, leaving 7 bases between the germline ends.

This clone was picked up a small number of times. This chain joins TRBV15 and TRBJ1-5; D might be TRBD1 (5 bases). Trimming shortened V by 0 bases and J by 4 bases, and 10 bases separated the two germline ends. Per germline, CDR1 LNHNV and CDR2 YYDKDF (reference sequence). This CDR3 region has 15 residues. For the CDR3, the DNA is TGTGCCACCAGCAGAGATGGTGAGGGGAATCAGCCCCAGCATTTT. Residues: CATSRDGEGNQPQHF.